A single sample gave rise to the 9 T cell receptor beta chains below, sequenced in a study of blood T cell repertoires in COVID-19 (dated by TCRdb to 2020 to 2022). The library came from the immunoSEQ multiplex PCR assay. In TCRdb, the immuneACCESS table is reduced to in-frame sequences with V and J assigned. These tables do not hold every clone; where another copy was compared, an unresolved V gene accounts for under half, and the others remain unexplained. The sample yields some 130,000 clones; less than 90% were counted once. Around 2.3% of the sample is in the top ten clones. The sequenced sample consisted of PBMCs or T cells enriched from blood (not recorded which). Source of these receptors: a woman in her fifties or sixties who had recovered from COVID-19.

The CDR3 spells CASSSGERGLGNTIYF. The CDR3 DNA reads as TGCGCCAGCAGCTCGGGTGAGAGGGGGCTCGGAAACACCATATATTTT. The V call is TRBV5-1, the J call TRBJ1-3; 7 positions match TRBD1. Unmatched junction bases numbered 10, after V lost 3 bases and J lost 4 bases. The CDR3 runs 16 residues. In germline, CDR1 is SGHRS, CDR2 YFSETQ.

V usage is TRBV5-8 and J usage is TRBJ2-2, with D unresolved. There are 15 residues in the CDR3. The germline V and J ends were trimmed by 1 base and 2 bases, with 9 bases remaining between them. Germline V gives CDR1 SGHTS, CDR2 YDEGEE. The CDR3 is CASSLYAHNTGELFF. CDR3 nucleotide sequence: TGTGCCAGCAGCTTGTATGCACATAACACCGGGGAGCTGTTTTTT.

Written as DNA, the CDR3 is TGTGCCAGCAGCCCGAGACAGGGATTACAAGAGACCCAGTACTTC. This encodes CASSPRQGLQETQYF. The chain recombines TRBV9 with TRBJ2-5; 7 bases line up with TRBD1. V shed 4 bases and J 2 bases; nucleotides not matched to a gene: 8. The CDR3 is 15 residues long. In germline, CDR1 is SGDLS, CDR2 YYNGEE. Full variable domain (missing parts from reference TRBV9 and TRBJ2-5): DSGVTQTPKHLITATGQRVTLRCSPRSGDLSVYWYQQSLDQGLQFLIQYYNGEERAKGNILERFSAQQFPDLHSELNLSSLELGDSALYFCASSPRQGLQETQYFGPGTRLLVL.

The chain uses TRBV7-2 and TRBJ1-1, with D maybe TRBD1 (6 bases). Trimming pared 6 bases from V and 6 bases from J, leaving 8 bases between. The CDR3 is 11 residues long. CDR1 is SGHTA, CDR2 FQGNSA, per germline. As DNA, the CDR3 is TGTGCCAGCAGGGGGGGGCCTGAAGCTTTCTTT. Its translation: CASRGGPEAFF.

The chain uses TRBV19 and TRBJ1-2; 7 bases are a match to TRBD1. CDR3 length equals 12 residues. The J segment lost 7 bases and the V segment lost 7 bases, leaving 6 bases of the junction unmatched. In germline, CDR1 is LNHDA, CDR2 SQIVND (reference sequence). The DNA for the CDR3 is TGTGCCAGTACTGACAGGGAGCGTGGCTACACCTTC. Residues: CASTDRERGYTF.

J is TRBJ2-7 and V is TRBV7-8, with 8 bases identical to TRBD1. Germline assignment: CDR1 SGHVS and CDR2 FQNEAQ. The trim removed 1 base at V and 0 bases at J, leaving 2 bases unmatched. This CDR3 has 15 amino acids. As DNA, the CDR3 is TGTGCCAGCAGCTTAGGGACAGGGTTCTCCTACGAGCAGTACTTC. This gives the protein CASSLGTGFSYEQYF.

The J gene is TRBJ1-3, the V gene TRBV11-3; 8 positions match TRBD1. Trimming removed 3 bases from V and 0 bases from J; junction bases left unmatched: 4. Germline V lookup: CDR1 SGHNT, CDR2 YENEEA. The CDR3 has 16 residues. The CDR3 is CASSFQGASSGNTIYF. DNA for the CDR3: TGTGCCAGCAGCTTTCAGGGGGCCAGCTCTGGAAACACCATATATTTT.

J is TRBJ2-5 and V is TRBV6-5, with a tentative D call TRBD2 (6 bases). The CDR3 is 15 residues long. Germline assignment: CDR1 MNHEY and CDR2 SVGAGI. V was cut by 8 bases and J by 5 bases, with 21 bases left in between. The CDR3 nucleotides are TGTGCCAGCTCTCAGCGGCCTGGTGGGGGGGAGACCCAGTACTTC. Its translation: CASSQRPGGGETQYF.

The chain carries TRBV24-1 and TRBJ2-3, with a tentative D call TRBD2 (6 bases). Between the trimmed V and J ends, which lost 6 bases and 4 bases, there was a span of 19 bases. In germline, CDR1 is KGHDR, CDR2 SFDVKD. The CDR3 length is 16 residues. The CDR3 spells CATSPSTGEVADTQYF. The CDR3 DNA follows: TGTGCCACCAGTCCATCTACGGGGGAGGTGGCAGATACGCAGTATTTT.